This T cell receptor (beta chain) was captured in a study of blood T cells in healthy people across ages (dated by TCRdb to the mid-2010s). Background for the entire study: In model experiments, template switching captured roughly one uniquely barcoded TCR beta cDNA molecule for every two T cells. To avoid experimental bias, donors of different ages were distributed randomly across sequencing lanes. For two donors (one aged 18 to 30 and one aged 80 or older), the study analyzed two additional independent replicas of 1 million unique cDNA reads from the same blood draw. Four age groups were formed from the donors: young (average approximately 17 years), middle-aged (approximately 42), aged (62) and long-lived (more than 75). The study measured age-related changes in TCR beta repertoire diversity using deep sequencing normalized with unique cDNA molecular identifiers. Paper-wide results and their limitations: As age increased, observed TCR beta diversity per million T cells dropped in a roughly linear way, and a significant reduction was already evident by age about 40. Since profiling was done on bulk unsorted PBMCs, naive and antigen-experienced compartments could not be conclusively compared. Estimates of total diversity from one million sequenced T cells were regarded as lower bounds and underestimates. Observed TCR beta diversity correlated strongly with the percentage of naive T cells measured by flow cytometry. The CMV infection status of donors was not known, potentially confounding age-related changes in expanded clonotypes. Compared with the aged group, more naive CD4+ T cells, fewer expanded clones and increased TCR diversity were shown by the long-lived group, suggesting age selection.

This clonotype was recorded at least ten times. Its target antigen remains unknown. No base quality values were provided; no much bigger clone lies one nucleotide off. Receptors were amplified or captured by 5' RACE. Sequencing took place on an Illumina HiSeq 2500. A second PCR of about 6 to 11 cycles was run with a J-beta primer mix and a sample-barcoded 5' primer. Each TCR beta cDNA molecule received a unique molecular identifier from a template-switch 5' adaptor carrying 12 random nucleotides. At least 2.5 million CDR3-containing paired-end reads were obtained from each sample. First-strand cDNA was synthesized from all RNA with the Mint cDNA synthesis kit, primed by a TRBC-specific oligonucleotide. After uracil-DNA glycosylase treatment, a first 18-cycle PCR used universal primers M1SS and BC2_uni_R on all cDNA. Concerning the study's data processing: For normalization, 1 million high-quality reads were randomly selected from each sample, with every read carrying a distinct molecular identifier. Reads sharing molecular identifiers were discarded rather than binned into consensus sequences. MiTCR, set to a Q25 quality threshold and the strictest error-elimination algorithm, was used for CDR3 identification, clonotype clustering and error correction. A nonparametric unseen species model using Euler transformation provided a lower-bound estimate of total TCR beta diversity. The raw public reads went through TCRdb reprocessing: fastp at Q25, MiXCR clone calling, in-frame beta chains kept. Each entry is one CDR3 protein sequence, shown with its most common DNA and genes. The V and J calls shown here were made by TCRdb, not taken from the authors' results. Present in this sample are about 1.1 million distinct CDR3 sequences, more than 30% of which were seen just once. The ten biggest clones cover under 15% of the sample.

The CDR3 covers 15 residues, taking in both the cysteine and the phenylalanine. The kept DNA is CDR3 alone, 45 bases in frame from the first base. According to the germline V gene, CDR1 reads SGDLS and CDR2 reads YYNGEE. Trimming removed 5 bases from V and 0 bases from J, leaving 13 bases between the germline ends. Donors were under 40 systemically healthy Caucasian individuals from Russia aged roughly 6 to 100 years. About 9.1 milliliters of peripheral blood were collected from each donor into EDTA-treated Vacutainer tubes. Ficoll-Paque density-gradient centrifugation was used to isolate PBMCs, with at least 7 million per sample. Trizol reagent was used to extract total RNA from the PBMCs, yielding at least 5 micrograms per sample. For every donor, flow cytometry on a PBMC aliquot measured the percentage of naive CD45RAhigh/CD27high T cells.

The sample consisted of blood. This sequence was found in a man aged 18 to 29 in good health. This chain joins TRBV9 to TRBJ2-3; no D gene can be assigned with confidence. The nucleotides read TGTGCCAGCAGTGGCTTTGCGACTAGCACAGATACGCAGTATTTT. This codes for CASSGFATSTDTQYF.